Shown below are 32 T cell receptor beta chains from a single sample sequenced in a study of glioma-infiltrating T cells after dendritic cell vaccination (dated by TCRdb to 2016 to 2017). To prepare the library, the immunoSEQ multiplex PCR assay was applied. TCRdb carries this immuneACCESS record with in-frame sequences only. Its versions omit some clonotypes, under half of them owing to an unresolved V gene in the studies checked, with the rest unexplained. The sample profile shows tens of thousands of clones; about nine tenths of them were found once. The ten largest clones take up 2% to 2.5% of the sample. The time point label on this specimen signifies: after dendritic cell vaccination, including at tumor progression/relapse. The sample was blood, taken after dendritic cell vaccination. Receptor source: a human donor with glioblastoma.

The V call is TRBV5-6, the J call TRBJ1-1; possibly TRBD1 for D (6 bases). The CDR3 loop spans 15 amino acids. The V gene's germline CDR1 is SGHDT and CDR2 YYEEEE. V lost 0 bases and J lost 6, with 15 bases in between. The CDR3 loop reads CASSLVTGPDAEAFF. CDR3 in DNA: TGTGCCAGCAGCTTGGTTACAGGGCCGGACGCTGAAGCTTTCTTT.

The genes are TRBV5-1 and TRBJ2-2, with TRBD2 matching over 8 bases. The CDR3 consists of 16 residues. The germline V gene encodes CDR1 SGHRS and CDR2 YFSETQ. The trim removed 2 bases at V and 1 base at J, leaving 4 bases unmatched. CDR3: CASSLTTSENTGELFF. CDR3 nucleotides: TGCGCCAGCAGCTTAACGACTAGCGAGAACACCGGGGAGCTGTTTTTT. Full variable domain (rest looked up from reference TRBV5-1 and TRBJ2-2): KAGVTQTPRYLIKTRGQQVTLSCSPISGHRSVSWYQQTPGQGLQFLFEYFSETQRNKGNFPGRFSGRQFSNSRSEMNVSTLELGDSALYLCASSLTTSENTGELFFGEGSRLTVL.

This chain uses TRBV5-4 with TRBJ2-1; 8 nucleotides agree with TRBD2. This CDR3 is 17 amino acids long. The J segment lost 1 base and the V segment lost 1 base, leaving 7 bases of the junction unmatched. Per the germline V gene, CDR1 is SGHNT and CDR2 is YYREEE (reference sequence). In nucleotides, the CDR3 is TGTGCCAGCAGCTTGCTTGGTAGCGGGGAATCCTACAATGAGCAGTTCTTC. The encoded protein is CASSLLGSGESYNEQFF.

This rearrangement joins TRBV6-5 to TRBJ1-5, with TRBD1 as a possible D gene (6 bases). Germline V CDR1 and CDR2: MNHEY, SVGAGI. The V end was cut by 5 bases, the J end by 5 bases, with 13 bases between. The CDR3 contains 14 residues. This CDR3 is CASSKQGRDQPQHF. CDR3 coding DNA: TGTGCCAGCAGTAAACAGGGTCGGGATCAGCCCCAGCATTTT.

The rearrangement uses TRBV7-3 and TRBJ2-2, with 15 bases aligning to TRBD2. With 5 bases clipped from V and 1 base from J, the junction kept 5 bases outside the gene matches. Germline V gives CDR1 SGHTA, CDR2 FQGTGA. There are 18 residues in the CDR3. CDR3 residues: CASSEGLAGGGNTGELFF. For the CDR3, the DNA is TGTGCCAGCAGCGAGGGACTAGCGGGAGGTGGGAACACCGGGGAGCTGTTTTTT.

The CDR3 coding sequence is TGTGCCATCAGTCGGTCAGGGGGCGCGGATGGCTACACCTTC. Protein: CAISRSGGADGYTF. The chain couples TRBV10-3 to TRBJ1-2, with 8 bases lining up with TRBD1. The V and J ends lost 5 bases and 6 bases, in that order; junction bases with no gene match: 8. The CDR3 length is 14 residues. Germline values: CDR1 ENHRY, CDR2 SYGVKD.

This chain uses TRBV19 with TRBJ2-1, with 14 positions matching TRBD2. The CDR3 has 18 amino acids. Germline assignment: CDR1 LNHDA and CDR2 SQIVND (reference sequence). The CDR3 bases are TGTGCTGGGATAAGACTAGCGGGAGGGACCATTAGAATCAATGAGCAGTTCTTC. Translating gives CAGIRLAGGTIRINEQFF.

This chain joins TRBV9 and TRBJ2-7; D possibly corresponds to TRBD2 (7 bases). The CDR3 consists of 18 residues. V lost 0 bases and J 5 bases, leaving 24 bases between the germline ends. CDR1 is SGDLS, CDR2 YYNGEE, per germline. The CDR3 DNA reads TGTGCCAGCAGCGTAGATGGGAGAGCATACCGGGGGGCCAACGAGCAGTACTTC. This sequence encodes CASSVDGRAYRGANEQYF.

The chain combines TRBV10-3 with TRBJ2-3; D is undetermined. Trimming stripped 3 bases from V and 2 bases from J, with 9 bases between. CDR1 is ENHRY and CDR2 is SYGVKD in the germline V gene. The CDR3 is made up of 14 amino acids. CDR3 nucleotide sequence: TGTGCCATCAGTGAAGCTAGAGACACAGATACGCAGTATTTT. This translates into CAISEARDTDTQYF.

The V call is TRBV12-5, the J call TRBJ2-3, with D maybe TRBD1 (5 bases). Per the germline V gene, CDR1 is LGHNT and CDR2 is FRNRAP. This CDR3 contains 14 residues. The V end lost 7 bases, the J end lost 3 bases, and 14 bases lay between the germline ends. This chain's CDR3 is CASVSVRDTDTQYF. The CDR3 region has the DNA TGTGCTAGTGTCTCGGTCAGGGATACAGATACGCAGTATTTT.

CDR3 in DNA: TGTGCCAGCCCAGGGGGGCTGAATGAAAAACTGTTTTTT. Its translation: CASPGGLNEKLFF. J is TRBJ1-4 and V is TRBV6-5, with 7 bases matching TRBD1. V lost 8 bases and J lost 5; bases outside the gene matches: 5. Germline V gene lookup returns CDR1 MNHEY and CDR2 SVGAGI. The CDR3 spans 13 residues.

The chain joins TRBV11-2 to TRBJ2-3; D is unclear. Trimming removed 1 base at V and 4 bases at J, with 12 bases between. This CDR3 region has 15 residues. Germline loops: CDR1 SGHAT, CDR2 FQNNGV. CDR3 in DNA: TGTGCCAGCAGCTTAGGCGCCCCCGAGGCAGATACGCAGTATTTT. Protein sequence: CASSLGAPEADTQYF.

CDR3 protein: CAITDAGTGSNTEAFF. The DNA of the CDR3 is TGTGCCATCACTGATGCCGGGACAGGGTCGAACACTGAAGCTTTCTTT. V is TRBV10-3 and J is TRBJ1-1, with 9 bases matching TRBD1. The CDR3 runs to 16 residues. Germline CDR1 reads ENHRY; CDR2 reads SYGVKD. Trimming took 7 bases from V and 1 from J; bases not matched to a gene: 10.

CDR3 nucleotides: TGCAGCGTTACAGGATACTCCTACGAGCAGTACTTC. Encoded protein: CSVTGYSYEQYF. This rearrangement joins TRBV29-1 to TRBJ2-5; D might be TRBD1 (5 bases). The assigned J gene may be wrong: the sequence end matches TRBJ2-7 better. CDR3 length equals 12 residues. CDR1 SQVTM and CDR2 ANQGSEA come from the germline V gene.

This chain links TRBV10-1 with TRBJ1-2; no firm D call. V was clipped by 2 bases and J by 4 bases, with 11 bases between them. Germline loops: CDR1 WNHNN, CDR2 SYGVQD (reference sequence). The CDR3 loop spans 14 amino acids. CDR3 nucleotide sequence: TGCGCCAGCAGTGAGATTGGGCGTTCCTATGGCTACACCTTC. This translates into CASSEIGRSYGYTF.

V usage is TRBV6-1 and J usage is TRBJ1-2; 8 nucleotides align to TRBD1. The CDR3 runs 15 residues. CDR1 is MNHNS and CDR2 is SASEGT in the germline V gene. V lost 6 bases and J lost 0; bases outside the gene matches: 6. CDR3 residues: CASRDRVGANYGYTF. In nucleotides, the CDR3 is TGTGCCAGCAGGGACAGGGTGGGAGCTAACTATGGCTACACCTTC.

The chain carries TRBV2 and TRBJ1-2, with 10 bases identical to TRBD1. Germline-derived CDR1 and CDR2 are SNHLY and FYNNEI. CDR3 size: 13 residues. J was trimmed by 6 bases and V by 7 bases; bases with no gene match: 5. This CDR3 is CASTLGQGNGYTF. The DNA of the CDR3 is TGTGCCAGCACCCTGGGACAGGGGAATGGCTACACCTTC.

The chain is built from TRBV7-6 and TRBJ1-1; weak D call: TRBD1 (6 bases). The germline V gene has CDR1 SGHVS and CDR2 FNYEAQ. CDR3 size: 14 residues. Trimming took off 5 bases at V and 1 base at J, with 11 bases between the two ends. CDR3 in DNA: TGTGCCAGCAGCGCCACCAGGGGGAACACTGAAGCTTTCTTT. Translated: CASSATRGNTEAFF.

The gene calls are TRBV5-6 and TRBJ2-7, with 10 bases matching TRBD1. With 6 bases clipped from V and 5 bases from J, the junction kept 5 bases outside the gene matches. The germline V gene has CDR1 SGHDT and CDR2 YYEEEE. The CDR3 runs 13 residues. CDR3 sequence reads: CASNRDRGNEQYF. CDR3 DNA: TGTGCCAGCAACCGGGACAGGGGAAACGAGCAGTACTTC.

The chain joins TRBV11-3 to TRBJ2-1; 10 nucleotides line up with TRBD2. CDR1 is SGHNT, CDR2 YENEEA, per germline. The V segment lost 5 bases and the J segment 2 bases; nucleotides outside the gene matches: 9. The CDR3 sequence is 17 residues long. The DNA for the CDR3 is TGTGCCAGCAGCCAATTTAGCGGGAGGTCCACCTACAATGAGCAGTTCTTC. Translating gives CASSQFSGRSTYNEQFF. Variable domain in full (rest from reference TRBV11-3 and TRBJ2-1): EAGVVQSPRYKIIEKKQPVAFWCNPISGHNTLYWYLQNLGQGPELLIRYENEEAVDDSQLPKDRFSAERLKGVDSTLKIQPAELGDSAVYLCASSQFSGRSTYNEQFFGPGTRLTVL.

The J gene is TRBJ1-5, the V gene TRBV5-4; the D gene is possibly TRBD1 (6 bases). The CDR3 is 13 amino acids. V dropped 4 bases and J dropped 4 bases, with 9 bases sitting between them. Germline V CDR1 and CDR2: SGHNT, YYREEE (reference sequence). In DNA, the CDR3 is TGTGCCAGCAGCCTTGGACAGAATCAGCCCCAGCATTTT. This codes for CASSLGQNQPQHF.

The chain links TRBV6-1 to TRBJ1-1; D remains unclear. The CDR3 runs 12 residues. Between the trimmed V and J ends, which lost 8 bases and 1 base, there was a span of 8 bases. Germline CDR1 MNHNS, CDR2 SASEGT. CDR3 in amino acids: CASRGANTEAFF. DNA of the CDR3: TGTGCCAGCCGAGGAGCGAACACTGAAGCTTTCTTT.

The gene calls are TRBV11-2 and TRBJ1-5; a possible D gene is TRBD1 (6 bases). CDR1 is SGHAT, CDR2 FQNNGV, per germline. The CDR3 contains 14 residues. V lost 1 base and J 5 bases, leaving 9 bases between the germline ends. The CDR3 nucleotides read TGTGCCAGCAGCTTAGGGGGGGGCTATCAGCCCCAGCATTTT. Residues: CASSLGGGYQPQHF.

The chain employs TRBV7-2 and TRBJ2-7, with TRBD2 matching 9 bases. CDR3 size: 13 residues. Per germline, CDR1 SGHTA and CDR2 FQGNSA. The trim removed 3 bases at V and 5 bases at J, leaving 2 bases unmatched. As DNA, the CDR3 is TGTGCCAGCAGCTTTAGCGGGAGAAACGAGCAGTACTTC. It specifies CASSFSGRNEQYF.

Written as DNA, the CDR3 is TGTGCCAGTAGTCAGACAGGGCTACGACTCACTAACTATGGCTACACCTTC. Amino acid sequence: CASSQTGLRLTNYGYTF. The gene calls are TRBV19 and TRBJ1-2; 7 nucleotides agree with TRBD1. J was trimmed by 0 bases and V by 5 bases; bases with no gene match: 12. The CDR3 totals 17 residues. CDR1 LNHDA and CDR2 SQIVND come from the germline V gene (reference sequence).

The table lists this clone with a few counts. CDR3 bases: TGTGCCGGACGGGACACCTTATACGAGCAGTACTTC. Residues: CAGRDTLYEQYF. The chain uses TRBV2 and TRBJ2-7, with D possibly matching TRBD1 (6 bases). CDR1 is SNHLY, CDR2 FYNNEI, per germline. The CDR3 covers 12 residues. V shed 11 bases and J shed 4 bases, with 15 bases lying between them. The whole variable domain, filled in from reference TRBV2 and TRBJ2-7, reads EPEVTQTPSHQVTQMGQEVILRCVPISNHLYFYWYRQILGQKVEFLVSFYNNEISEKSEIFDDQFSVERPDGSNFTLKIRSTKLEDSAMYFCAGRDTLYEQYFGPGTRLTVT.

This rearrangement joins TRBV29-1 to TRBJ1-1; D is ambiguous. V lost 1 base to trimming and J lost 3 bases, with 9 bases between them. The CDR3 has 13 residues. In germline, CDR1 is SQVTM, CDR2 ANQGSEA. The CDR3 loop reads CSVEGQVDTEAFF. In DNA form, the CDR3 reads TGCAGCGTTGAAGGGCAAGTGGACACTGAAGCTTTCTTT.

The V call is TRBV4-1, the J call TRBJ2-5; possible D gene TRBD2, 6 bases. CDR3 length equals 16 residues. Germline values: CDR1 MGHRA, CDR2 YSYEKL. The ends were cut back, 3 bases at V and 2 bases at J, with 16 bases in the middle. The CDR3 reads CASSQLYPGEQETQYF. The CDR3 DNA sequence: TGCGCCAGCAGCCAGCTTTACCCGGGGGAGCAAGAGACCCAGTACTTC.

This clone was detected only once. The chain employs TRBV28 and TRBJ1-5; 11 nucleotides match TRBD1. V was clipped by 6 bases and J by 7 bases; unmatched bases: 11. Germline-derived CDR1 and CDR2 are MDHEN and SYDVKM. This CDR3 is built from 16 residues. CDR3 nucleotide sequence: TGTGCCAGCAGGGCTAAGGGTTGGACAGGGGGCCAGCCCCAGCATTTT. Amino acid sequence: CASRAKGWTGGQPQHF.

This clone was observed a single time. The DNA of the CDR3 is TGTGCCAGCAGCGCCCGGGCCACCTGGAGGAATTCACCCCTCCACTTT. Its translation is CASSARATWRNSPLHF. The genes are TRBV9 and TRBJ1-6; unclear D gene. V gave up 3 bases and J gave up 7 bases, with 17 bases separating them. This CDR3 comprises 16 residues. Germline CDR1 SGDLS, CDR2 YYNGEE.

The chain has TRBV19 and TRBJ1-4, with TRBD1 as a possible D gene (5 bases). The V gene's germline CDR1 is LNHDA and CDR2 SQIVND (reference sequence). V lost 3 bases, J lost 0 bases, and 5 bases lay in between. The CDR3 is 14 residues long. In nucleotides, the CDR3 is TGTGCCAGTAGTATGGACACAACTAATGAAAAACTGTTTTTT. Its translation is CASSMDTTNEKLFF.

The chain links TRBV5-1 to TRBJ2-5; 9 bases are shared with TRBD1. V trimming: 3 bases; J trimming: 0 bases; junction bases outside the gene matches: 3. The CDR3 consists of 15 residues. Looked up from germline, CDR1 is SGHRS and CDR2 is YFSETQ. CDR3 sequence (DNA): TGCGCCAGCAGCTCGGGGGACAGGGACCAAGAGACCCAGTACTTC. It yields the protein CASSSGDRDQETQYF. Filled out from reference TRBV5-1 and TRBJ2-5, the complete variable domain reads KAGVTQTPRYLIKTRGQQVTLSCSPISGHRSVSWYQQTPGQGLQFLFEYFSETQRNKGNFPGRFSGRQFSNSRSEMNVSTLELGDSALYLCASSSGDRDQETQYFGPGTRLLVL.